The next 26 T cell receptor beta chains were all read from a single sample in a study of T cell responses to AZD1222 COVID-19 vaccine. Some clones are missing from TCRdb's copy, which holds only in-frame ones; the method was immunoSEQ multiplex PCR. This sample has 100,000 to 150,000 clones, with roughly 90% found just once. This sample comprised peripheral blood, obtained on day 0 of AZD1222 vaccination. All receptors derive from an adult in good health.

Only one count was recorded for this clone. This sequence joins TRBV6-5 and TRBJ2-5; 7 bases match TRBD1. CDR1 and CDR2 from the germline V gene are MNHEY and SVGAGI. The ends lost 10 bases at V and 4 bases at J; junction bases unmatched: 6. The CDR3 runs 12 residues. The CDR3 DNA reads TGTGCCACCTCGGACAGGCGAGAGACCCAGTACTTC. As protein: CATSDRRETQYF.

The J gene is TRBJ2-7, the V gene TRBV6-5, with 13 bases identical to TRBD2. CDR3 size: 15 residues. V trimming: 4 bases; J trimming: 1 base; junction bases outside the gene matches: 1. The V gene's germline CDR1 is MNHEY and CDR2 SVGAGI. DNA for the CDR3: TGTGCCAGCAGTTGGACTAGCGGGAGTTCCTACGAGCAGTACTTC. Its translation is CASSWTSGSSYEQYF.

This chain uses TRBV20-1 with TRBJ1-1; possibly TRBD1 for D (6 bases). Germline values: CDR1 DFQATT, CDR2 SNEGSKA (reference sequence). The V end lost 6 bases, the J end lost 2 bases, and 7 bases lay between the germline ends. The CDR3 extends over 11 amino acids. The chain's CDR3 is CSAQGNTEAFF. The CDR3, as DNA: TGCAGTGCACAGGGAAACACTGAAGCTTTCTTT.

The J gene is TRBJ1-1, the V gene TRBV30; D is unresolved. CDR1 GTSNPN and CDR2 SVGIG come from the germline V gene (reference sequence). This CDR3 contains 13 residues. V shed 2 bases and J shed 4 bases, with 11 bases lying between them. CDR3 bases: TGTGCCTGGAGTCTCGGGTTGGGCACTGAAGCTTTCTTT. Translating it yields CAWSLGLGTEAFF.

The chain combines TRBV11-3 with TRBJ2-2; tentatively, D is TRBD1 (6 bases). This CDR3 has 15 residues. Germline CDR1 is SGHNT and CDR2 is YENEEA. Trimming removed 3 bases at V and 2 bases at J, with 10 bases between. CDR3 nucleotides: TGTGCCAGCAGCTTGCAGGGGTTCAACACCGGGGAGCTGTTTTTT. This translates into CASSLQGFNTGELFF.

This chain links TRBV27 with TRBJ2-6, with a tentative D call TRBD2 (6 bases). Germline CDR1 MNHEY, CDR2 SMNVEV (reference sequence). V shed 3 bases and J shed 4 bases, with 10 bases lying between them. CDR3 size: 15 residues. CDR3 region: CASSFGGGGANVLTF. Written as DNA, the CDR3 is TGTGCCAGCAGTTTCGGGGGTGGCGGGGCCAACGTCCTGACTTTC.

The V and J genes are TRBV29-1 and TRBJ1-2, with unresolved D. The CDR3 is 12 residues long. V shed 7 bases and J shed 1 base, with 10 bases lying between them. Germline V gene data show CDR1 as SQVTM and CDR2 as ANQGSEA. CDR3 DNA sequence: TGCAGCGCACTACAGAGTAACTATGGCTACACCTTC. As protein: CSALQSNYGYTF.

This rearrangement joins TRBV5-4 to TRBJ1-1, with 8 bases identical to TRBD1. Germline V gene data show CDR1 as SGHNT and CDR2 as YYREEE (reference sequence). The CDR3 extends over 15 amino acids. V dropped 0 bases and J dropped 5; count of bases not matched to a gene: 6. This CDR3 is CASSLVPGGNTEAFF. The CDR3 bases are TGTGCCAGCAGCTTGGTTCCAGGGGGCAATACTGAAGCTTTCTTT.

The chain joins TRBV27 to TRBJ1-6; 8 bases match TRBD1. The CDR3 sequence is 15 residues long. Germline V gene sequence: CDR1 MNHEY, CDR2 SMNVEV (reference sequence). Trimming cost V 5 bases and J 7 bases; bases outside gene matches: 7. The CDR3 nucleotides are TGTGCCAGCAGTCCGAGACAGGGGCCCAATTCACCCCTCCACTTT. Translated: CASSPRQGPNSPLHF.

This chain links TRBV7-4 with TRBJ1-1; 10 bases agree with TRBD1. The length of the CDR3 is 17 residues. CDR1 is SGHVT, CDR2 SQSDAQ, per germline. J lost 5 bases, V lost 5 bases, and 14 bases had no gene match. DNA of the CDR3: TGTGCCAGCAGCCCGAAATTGGACAGGGGGTTTGAGACTGAAGCTTTCTTT. Protein: CASSPKLDRGFETEAFF. Looking up the rest from reference TRBV7-4 and TRBJ1-1 gives the full variable domain: GAGVSQSPRYKVAKRGRDVALRCDSISGHVTLYWYRQTLGQGSEVLTYSQSDAQRDKSGRPSGRFSAERPERSVSTLKIQRTEQGDSAVYLCASSPKLDRGFETEAFFGQGTRLTVV.

V and J are TRBV21-1 and TRBJ1-1. TRBV21-1 is a documented pseudogene. CDR3 length: 17 residues. The DNA for the CDR3 is TGTGCCAGCAGCTGGGTTGTCCCGGGAGAAAAGAACACTGAAGCTTTCTTT. Amino acids: CASSWVVPGEKNTEAFF.

The chain joins TRBV27 to TRBJ1-1; D is uncertain. The CDR3 totals 12 residues. Germline V gives CDR1 MNHEY, CDR2 SMNVEV (reference sequence). Trimming shortened V by 9 bases and J by 2 bases, and 10 bases separated the two germline ends. CDR3 sequence reads: CARAQVNTEAFF. CDR3 bases: TGTGCCAGGGCCCAGGTCAACACTGAAGCTTTCTTT.

As to this clone: Other DNA sequences in this sample translate to the same CDR3. The chain recombines TRBV27 with TRBJ2-1; TRBD2 agrees at 8 bases. The CDR3 length is 15 residues. With V trimmed by 3 bases and J by 1 base, 2 bases remained unmatched. Germline lookup yields CDR1 MNHEY and CDR2 SMNVEV (reference sequence). The CDR3 here is CASSLLAGSYNEQFF. The CDR3 DNA is TGTGCCAGCAGTTTGCTAGCGGGTTCCTACAATGAGCAGTTCTTC.

This clone was recorded once. The J gene is TRBJ1-1, the V gene TRBV29-1; D uncertain. V lost 5 bases, J lost 0 bases, and 16 bases lay in between. The CDR3 extends over 15 amino acids. The germline gives CDR1 SQVTM, CDR2 ANQGSEA. CDR3 sequence (DNA): TGCAGCGTTTCTCCAGGTTGGGGAATGAACACTGAAGCTTTCTTT. It translates to CSVSPGWGMNTEAFF.

The chain carries TRBV9 and TRBJ1-1, with a weak D call TRBD1 (5 bases). The CDR3 runs 15 residues. Trimming took 4 bases from V and 1 from J, leaving 14 bases between them. Germline V lookup: CDR1 SGDLS, CDR2 YYNGEE. CDR3 loop: CASSPNPQGNTEAFF. CDR3 bases: TGTGCCAGCAGCCCGAACCCGCAGGGGAACACTGAAGCTTTCTTT.

The V call is TRBV6-5, the J call TRBJ2-7; D not resolved. Germline CDR1 is MNHEY and CDR2 is SVGAGI. V lost 0 bases and J lost 4, with 13 bases in between. The CDR3 contains 15 residues. CDR3 in DNA: TGTGCCAGCAGTTACTCGACCAGAAGCGATTACGAGCAGTACTTC. Protein sequence: CASSYSTRSDYEQYF.

The rearrangement links TRBV27 to TRBJ1-2, with D possibly matching TRBD1 (5 bases). V was clipped by 1 base and J by 2 bases, with 11 bases between them. The CDR3 has 15 residues. CDR1 is MNHEY, CDR2 SMNVEV, per germline (reference sequence). The CDR3: CASSLYGGPNYGYTF. In DNA form, the CDR3 reads TGTGCCAGCAGTTTATATGGGGGACCGAACTATGGCTACACCTTC.

V and J are TRBV18 and TRBJ2-7; D might be TRBD1 (5 bases). The CDR3 covers 13 residues. V was shortened by 3 bases and J by 5 bases, with 11 bases between the two germline ends. Germline CDR1 is KGHSH and CDR2 is LQKENI. The CDR3 here is CASSPGQGDEQYF. The CDR3 DNA follows: TGTGCCAGCTCACCGGGGCAGGGCGACGAGCAGTACTTC.

The chain links TRBV28 to TRBJ1-2, with 10 bases aligning to TRBD1. Germline trimming cut 6 bases from V and 7 bases from J; bases unmatched to any gene: 5. The CDR3 runs 13 residues. Per germline, CDR1 MDHEN and CDR2 SYDVKM. In DNA form, the CDR3 reads TGTGCCAGCAGGACAGGGGGCACCGGTGGCTACACCTTC. Its translation: CASRTGGTGGYTF.

This rearrangement joins TRBV2 to TRBJ1-1; D possibly corresponds to TRBD1 (5 bases). This CDR3 contains 13 residues. Per germline, CDR1 SNHLY and CDR2 FYNNEI. The germline V and J ends were trimmed by 10 bases and 10 bases, with 22 bases remaining between them. The CDR3: CANLFLGGELAFF. Here the CDR3 DNA reads TGTGCCAATCTTTTTTTGGGGGGGGAGCTAGCTTTCTTT.

A word on this clone: Other DNA sequences in the sample encode the same CDR3. J is TRBJ1-3 and V is TRBV10-3; D gene ambiguous. CDR1 is ENHRY, CDR2 SYGVKD, per germline. Trimming left V 7 bases short and J 0 bases short, with 10 bases between. This CDR3 is 14 amino acids long. The CDR3 bases are TGTGCCATCATGAGAGATAGCTCTGGAAACACCATATATTTT. Amino acid sequence: CAIMRDSSGNTIYF.

This clone has more than one count but fewer than ten. The genes are TRBV15 and TRBJ2-5; D gene unclear. Germline V gene data show CDR1 as LNHNV and CDR2 as YYDKDF (reference sequence). CDR3 size: 14 residues. The ends were cut back, 3 bases at V and 5 bases at J, with 13 bases in the middle. This CDR3 reads CATSSVSRSETQYF. The CDR3 DNA follows: TGTGCCACCAGCAGCGTTTCTAGGTCGGAGACCCAGTACTTC.

This chain connects TRBV3-1 (or the pseudogene TRBV3-2) to TRBJ2-7; D unresolved. This CDR3 region has 15 residues. V lost 0 bases and J 2 bases, leaving 11 bases between the germline ends. Germline CDR1 is LGHDT and CDR2 is YNNKEL (reference sequence). The CDR3 here is CASSQDHGRPYEQYF. The DNA for the CDR3 is TGTGCCAGCAGCCAAGATCACGGTCGTCCCTACGAGCAGTACTTC.

The chain recombines TRBV19 with TRBJ1-6; tentative D call: TRBD1 (6 bases). This CDR3 has 16 residues. The ends were cut back, 4 bases at V and 8 bases at J, with 18 bases in the middle. Germline V gene sequence: CDR1 LNHDA, CDR2 SQIVND (reference sequence). The CDR3 protein is CASSSYLKGGDSPLHF. As DNA, the CDR3 is TGTGCCAGTAGTAGTTACTTAAAGGGGGGGGATTCACCCCTCCACTTT.

V and J are TRBV5-1 and TRBJ2-1; D ambiguous. The CDR3 contains 13 residues. Germline CDR1 SGHRS, CDR2 YFSETQ. Trimming removed 3 bases at V and 2 bases at J, with 6 bases between. The CDR3 protein is CASSSGPYNEQFF. CDR3 nucleotide sequence: TGCGCCAGCAGCTCCGGGCCCTACAATGAGCAGTTCTTC.

The J gene is TRBJ2-1, the V gene TRBV20-1, with D uncertain. Trimming shortened V by 3 bases and J by 6 bases, and 9 bases separated the two germline ends. CDR3 length: 12 amino acids. Germline CDR1 reads DFQATT; CDR2 reads SNEGSKA (reference sequence). The CDR3 reads CSASSGTNEQFF. The CDR3 bases are TGCAGTGCTAGTTCTGGCACCAATGAGCAGTTCTTC.